These 10 T cell receptor beta chains were sequenced from one sample in a study of T cells after posttransplantation cyclophosphamide. TCRdb's table, derived via immunoSEQ multiplex PCR, lists solely in-frame clones and lacks some. There are roughly 42,000 clones in the sample; 80% to 95% occur only once, and less than 2.5% lies in the top ten. A marrow graft followed busulfan-fludarabine conditioning, with cyclophosphamide on days +3 and +4. The material sequenced was PBMCs, taken around 58 days after allogeneic stem cell transplant with posttransplant cyclophosphamide. The receptors were gathered from a male patient aged 60 to 75 who received an allogeneic stem cell transplant from a related donor and was CMV-positive. Part of the T cells may come from the graft donor.

This sequence joins TRBV9 and TRBJ2-3; a possible D gene is TRBD2 (5 bases). Germline V lookup: CDR1 SGDLS, CDR2 YYNGEE. Between the trimmed V and J ends, which lost 1 base and 0 bases, there was a span of 12 bases. CDR3 size: 16 residues. The CDR3 reads CASSVQGRTSTDTQYF. The CDR3 DNA reads as TGTGCCAGCAGCGTACAAGGTCGGACTAGCACAGATACGCAGTATTTT. The full variable domain, completed using reference TRBV9 and TRBJ2-3, is DSGVTQTPKHLITATGQRVTLRCSPRSGDLSVYWYQQSLDQGLQFLIQYYNGEERAKGNILERFSAQQFPDLHSELNLSSLELGDSALYFCASSVQGRTSTDTQYFGPGTRLTVL.

The chain recombines TRBV7-9 with TRBJ2-3, with TRBD2 identical over 7 bases. The germline CDR1 and CDR2 sequences are SEHNR and FQNEAQ (reference sequence). V gave up 4 bases and J gave up 0 bases; unmatched junction bases: 7. This CDR3 has 16 amino acids. The CDR3 is CASSSPGGTSTDTQYF. CDR3 nucleotide sequence: TGTGCCAGCAGCTCTCCGGGGGGAACTAGCACAGATACGCAGTATTTT.

The chain combines TRBV27 with TRBJ2-7; 8 nucleotides align to TRBD1. The length of the CDR3 is 15 residues. Losses at the gene ends were 3 bases for V and 2 bases for J; bases not matched to a gene: 6. Germline values: CDR1 MNHEY, CDR2 SMNVEV (reference sequence). The CDR3 sequence: CASSFLGQATYEQYF. CDR3 DNA sequence: TGTGCCAGCAGTTTCCTGGGACAGGCCACCTACGAGCAGTACTTC.

The chain recombines TRBV4-1 with TRBJ2-3; 12 bases map to TRBD2. Germline loops: CDR1 MGHRA, CDR2 YSYEKL. V gave up 0 bases and J gave up 5 bases; unmatched junction bases: 21. CDR3 length equals 22 residues. The CDR3 region is CASSQEGFELAGGRIRGDTQYF. CDR3 in DNA: TGCGCCAGCAGCCAAGAAGGTTTCGAACTAGCGGGGGGCCGAATTCGGGGAGATACGCAGTATTTT.

The genes are TRBV7-9 and TRBJ1-6; 8 nucleotides agree with TRBD1. V shed 3 bases and J 2 bases; nucleotides not matched to a gene: 0. The CDR3 has 15 amino acids. CDR1 is SEHNR and CDR2 is FQNEAQ in the germline V gene (reference sequence). The CDR3 coding sequence is TGTGCCAGCAGCTTGACAGGGGCCTATAATTCACCCCTCCACTTT. The encoded protein is CASSLTGAYNSPLHF.

This clone was observed a few times. The chain couples TRBV2 to TRBJ1-2; D remains ambiguous. V was clipped by 7 bases and J by 2 bases, with 11 bases between them. From germline, CDR1 is SNHLY and CDR2 FYNNEI. This CDR3 contains 13 residues. The CDR3 nucleotides read TGTGCCAGCATAGGAGGGTCAAACTATGGCTACACCTTC. It yields the protein CASIGGSNYGYTF.

The V gene is TRBV5-6, the J gene TRBJ2-3; 10 positions agree with TRBD2. This CDR3 has 15 residues. CDR1 and CDR2 (germline): SGHDT, YYEEEE. The junction had 4 bases not matched to a gene; V was cut back by 2 bases and J by 4 bases. The CDR3 sequence is CASSLSGGGPDTQYF. CDR3 in DNA: TGTGCCAGCAGCTTAAGCGGGGGGGGTCCAGATACGCAGTATTTT.

The J gene is TRBJ1-1, the V gene TRBV11-3, with D unclear. Germline V gene lookup returns CDR1 SGHNT and CDR2 YENEEA. V lost 1 base and J lost 4, with 10 bases in between. There are 14 residues in the CDR3. The CDR3 sequence: CASSLVGEATEAFF. DNA of the CDR3: TGTGCCAGCAGCTTAGTCGGGGAGGCCACTGAAGCTTTCTTT.

The rearrangement joins TRBV10-2 to TRBJ1-2; tentative D call: TRBD1 (6 bases). CDR1 is WSHSY and CDR2 is SAAADI in the germline V gene. Trimming left V 3 bases short and J 4 bases short, with 9 bases between. The CDR3 runs 13 residues. This chain's CDR3 is CASSDRGSYGYTF. For the CDR3, the DNA is TGCGCCAGCAGTGACAGGGGATCCTATGGCTACACCTTC.

The chain links TRBV30 to TRBJ1-1; no clear D. V was trimmed by 1 base and J by 1 base, leaving 7 bases between them. Germline V gene lookup returns CDR1 GTSNPN and CDR2 SVGIG (reference sequence). The CDR3 runs 13 residues. CDR3: CAWSELWNTEAFF. The CDR3 DNA follows: TGTGCCTGGAGTGAATTATGGAACACTGAAGCTTTCTTT. The full variable domain, with the rest looked up from reference TRBV30 and TRBJ1-1, is SQTIHQWPATLVQPVGSPLSLECTVEGTSNPNLYWYRQAAGRGLQLLFYSVGIGQISSEVPQNLSASRPQDRQFILSSKKLLLSDSGFYLCAWSELWNTEAFFGQGTRLTVV.